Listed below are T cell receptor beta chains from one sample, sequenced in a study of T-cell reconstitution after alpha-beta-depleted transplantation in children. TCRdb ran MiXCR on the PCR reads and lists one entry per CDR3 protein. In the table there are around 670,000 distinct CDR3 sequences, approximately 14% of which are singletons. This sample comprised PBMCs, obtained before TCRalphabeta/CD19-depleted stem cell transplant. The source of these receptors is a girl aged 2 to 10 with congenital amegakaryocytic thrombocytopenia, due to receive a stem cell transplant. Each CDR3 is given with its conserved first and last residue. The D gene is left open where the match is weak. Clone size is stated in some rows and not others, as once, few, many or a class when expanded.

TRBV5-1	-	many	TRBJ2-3	CASPDSSEGDTQYF	TGCGCCAGCCCGGACAGTTCCGAGGGAGATACGCAGTATTTT
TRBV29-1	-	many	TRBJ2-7	CSVTLGQSYEQYF	TGCAGCGTTACCCTCGGACAGTCCTACGAGCAGTACTTC
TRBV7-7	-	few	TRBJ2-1	CASSLGPRGNNEQFF	TGTGCCAGCAGCTTAGGTCCCAGGGGAAACAATGAGCAGTTCTTC
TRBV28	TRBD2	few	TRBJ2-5	CASKAGVETQYF	TGTGCCAGCAAGGCGGGAGTGGAGACCCAGTACTTC
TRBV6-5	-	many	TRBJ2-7	CASSYSGKSFYEQYF	TGTGCCAGCAGTTATTCTGGGAAGAGTTTCTACGAGCAGTACTTC
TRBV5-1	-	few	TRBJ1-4	CASRPNDGNEKLFF	TGCGCCAGCAGACCCAACGACGGTAATGAAAAACTGTTTTTT
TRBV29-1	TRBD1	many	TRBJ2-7	CSVEISTGNEQYF	TGCAGCGTTGAAATATCGACAGGGAACGAGCAGTACTTC
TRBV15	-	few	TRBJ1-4	CATGPRGYEKLFF	TGTGCCACGGGGCCCAGGGGTTATGAAAAACTGTTTTTT
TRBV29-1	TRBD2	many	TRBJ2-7	CSVGSGRSYEQYF	TGCAGCGTTGGAAGCGGGAGGTCCTACGAGCAGTACTTC
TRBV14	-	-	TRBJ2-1	CASSPAGSAEPVF	TGTGCCAGCAGCCCAGCAGGTAGCGCCGAACCAGTCTTC
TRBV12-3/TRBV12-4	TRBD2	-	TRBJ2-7	CASSESGSPVYEQYF	TGTGCCAGCAGTGAAAGCGGGAGTCCGGTTTACGAGCAGTACTTC
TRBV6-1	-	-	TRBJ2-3	CASVDTYTDTQYF	TGTGCCAGCGTGGACACCTACACAGATACGCAGTATTTT
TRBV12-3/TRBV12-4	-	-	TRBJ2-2	CASSPEGSTGELFF	TGTGCCAGCAGTCCCGAGGGGTCCACCGGGGAGCTGTTTTTT
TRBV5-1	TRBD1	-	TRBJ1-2	CASRVDRARLDGYTF	TGCGCCAGCAGGGTCGACAGGGCGCGGCTCGATGGCTACACCTTC
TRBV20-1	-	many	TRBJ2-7	CSARTPPSYLSYEQYF	TGCAGTGCTAGAACACCCCCCTCTTACCTCTCCTACGAGCAGTACTTC
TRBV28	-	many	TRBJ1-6	CASINQGSTLHF	TGTGCCAGCATCAACCAGGGTAGCACCCTCCACTTT
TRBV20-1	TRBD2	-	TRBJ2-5	CSAREWLRTSGSPPQYF	TGCAGTGCTCGCGAGTGGCTGCGAACTAGCGGGAGTCCCCCCCAGTACTTC
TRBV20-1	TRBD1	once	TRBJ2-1	CSAIRDRVRGEQFF	TGCAGTGCTATTCGGGACAGGGTGAGGGGTGAGCAGTTCTTC
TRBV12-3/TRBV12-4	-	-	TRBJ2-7	CAGQGQSYEQYF	TGTGCCGGGCAAGGACAGAGCTACGAGCAGTACTTC
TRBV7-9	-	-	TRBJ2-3	CASSSPPPPSVDTQYF	TGTGCCAGCAGCTCCCCTCCGCCGCCGTCGGTAGATACGCAGTATTTT
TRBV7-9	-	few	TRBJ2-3	CASSFESTGTDTQYF	TGTGCCAGCAGCTTTGAAAGCACAGGGACAGATACGCAGTATTTT
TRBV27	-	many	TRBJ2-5	CASSLLVGGQETQYF	TGTGCCAGCAGTTTATTAGTGGGTGGGCAAGAGACCCAGTACTTC
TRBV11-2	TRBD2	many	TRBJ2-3	CASSLVGSGSTDTQYF	TGTGCCAGCAGCTTAGTGGGTAGCGGGAGCACAGATACGCAGTATTTT
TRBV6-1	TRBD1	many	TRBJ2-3	CASSKRQGVGADTQYF	TGTGCCAGCAGCAAGAGACAGGGAGTGGGCGCAGATACGCAGTATTTT
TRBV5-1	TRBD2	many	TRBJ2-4	CASSPDYTLAGAVVGAKNIQYF	TGCGCCAGCAGCCCGGACTATACACTAGCGGGAGCGGTAGTAGGGGCCAAAAACATTCAGTACTTC
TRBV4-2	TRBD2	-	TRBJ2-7	CASSQDVREVYEQYF	TGTGCCAGCAGCCAAGATGTCCGGGAGGTCTACGAGCAGTACTTC
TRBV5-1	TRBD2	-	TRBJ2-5	CASSARLAGRRETQYF	TGCGCCAGCAGCGCACGACTAGCGGGTCGGAGGGAGACCCAGTACTTC
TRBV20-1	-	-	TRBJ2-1	CSARDPLGTNEQFF	TGCAGTGCTAGAGATCCGCTAGGGACCAATGAGCAGTTCTTC
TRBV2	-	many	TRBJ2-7	CASWSGMRYEQYF	TGTGCCAGCTGGTCGGGGATGAGGTACGAGCAGTACTTC
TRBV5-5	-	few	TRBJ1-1	CASSFGSQNTEAFF	TGTGCCAGCAGCTTCGGCTCCCAGAACACTGAAGCTTTCTTT
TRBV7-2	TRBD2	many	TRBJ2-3	CASSTTSGSTDTQYF	TGTGCCAGCAGCACAACTAGCGGGAGCACAGATACGCAGTATTTT
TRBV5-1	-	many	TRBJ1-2	CASSLMVGGSYGYTF	TGCGCCAGCAGCTTGATGGTCGGGGGTAGCTATGGCTACACCTTC
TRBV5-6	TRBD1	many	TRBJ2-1	CASSLGGTVFNEQFF	TGTGCCAGCAGCTTGGGGGGGACAGTCTTCAATGAGCAGTTCTTC
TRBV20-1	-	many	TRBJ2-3	CSAREMTGSLITDTQYF	TGCAGTGCTAGAGAAATGACAGGCTCCCTAATCACAGATACGCAGTATTTT
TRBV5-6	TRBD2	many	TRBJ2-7	CASSSISGRMGEQYF	TGTGCCAGCAGCTCTATAAGCGGGAGGATGGGCGAGCAGTACTTC
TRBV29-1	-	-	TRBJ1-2	CSVPWGQDGYTF	TGCAGCGTGCCTTGGGGGCAAGATGGCTACACCTTC
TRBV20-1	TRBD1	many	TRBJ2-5	CSATRSGTGEETQYF	TGCAGTGCTACTCGCTCCGGGACAGGAGAAGAGACCCAGTACTTC
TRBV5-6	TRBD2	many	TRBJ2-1	CASSSRTSGNEQFF	TGTGCCAGCAGCTCCAGGACTAGCGGGAATGAGCAGTTCTTC
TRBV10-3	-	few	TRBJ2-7	CAISERFSYEQYF	TGTGCCATCAGTGAGCGCTTTTCCTACGAGCAGTACTTC
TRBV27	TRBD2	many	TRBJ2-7	CASSFRRGTIFYEQYF	TGTGCCAGCAGTTTCCGCAGAGGGACTATTTTCTACGAGCAGTACTTC
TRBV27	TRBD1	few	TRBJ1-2	CASSLTGEVNYGYTF	TGTGCCAGCAGTTTAACAGGGGAAGTCAACTATGGCTACACCTTC
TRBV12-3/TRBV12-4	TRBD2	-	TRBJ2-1	CASSSNSGRAGAEQFF	TGTGCCAGCAGTTCGAATAGCGGGAGGGCCGGGGCTGAGCAGTTCTTC
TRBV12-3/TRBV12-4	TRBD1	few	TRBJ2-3	CASKQYRDRGPDTQYF	TGTGCAAGCAAACAATACCGGGACAGGGGGCCAGATACGCAGTATTTT
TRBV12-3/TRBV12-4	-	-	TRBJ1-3	CASSQGPRGVTIYF	TGTGCCAGCAGCCAGGGGCCCAGGGGCGTCACCATATATTTT
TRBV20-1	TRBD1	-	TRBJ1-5	CSAGDRTQPQHF	TGCAGTGCTGGGGACAGGACCCAGCCCCAGCATTTT
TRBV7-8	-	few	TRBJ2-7	CASSRQSISTYEQYF	TGTGCCAGCAGCCGCCAGTCTATTTCCACATACGAGCAGTACTTC
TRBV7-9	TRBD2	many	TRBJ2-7	CASSHGLASTYEQYF	TGTGCCAGCAGCCACGGACTAGCGTCAACCTACGAGCAGTACTTC
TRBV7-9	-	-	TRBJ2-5	CASSPGHSRGETQYF	TGTGCCAGCAGTCCTGGACACTCGAGGGGAGAGACCCAGTACTTC
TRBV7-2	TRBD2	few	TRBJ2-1	CASSKAGLAGGEQFF	TGTGCCAGCAGCAAGGCTGGACTAGCGGGAGGTGAGCAGTTCTTC
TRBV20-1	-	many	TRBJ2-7	CSARDSEHYEQYF	TGCAGTGCTAGAGATTCGGAGCATTACGAGCAGTACTTC
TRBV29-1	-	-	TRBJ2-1	CSVGSQQQFF	TGCAGCGTTGGGAGTCAGCAGCAGTTCTTC
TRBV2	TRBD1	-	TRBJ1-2	CASSEGQGLNYGYTF	TGTGCCAGCAGTGAAGGACAGGGGCTTAACTATGGCTACACCTTC
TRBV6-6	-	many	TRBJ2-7	CASSYDSSYEQYF	TGTGCCAGCAGTTATGACAGCTCCTACGAGCAGTACTTC